A single sample is the source of the 31 T cell receptor beta chains below, sequenced in a study of blood T cell repertoires in COVID-19. The method was immunoSEQ multiplex PCR; TCRdb's version includes in-frame clones alone and lacks a portion of them. The table has approximately 150,000 clones, roughly 80% seen once; the top ten hold roughly 17%. Sequenced material: peripheral blood. Source of these receptors: a man aged 50 or older with acute or convalescent COVID-19.

This clone has only one observation. The CDR3 DNA reads as TGTGCCAGCAGCCCAGCGGGAAGCACAGATACGCAGTATTTT. Residues: CASSPAGSTDTQYF. The J gene is TRBJ2-3, the V gene TRBV5-5; 7 bases are shared with TRBD2. Germline CDR1 and CDR2: SGHKS and YYEKEE (reference sequence). This CDR3 contains 14 residues. The V segment lost 4 bases and the J segment 0 bases; nucleotides outside the gene matches: 2. Complete variable domain (other parts from reference TRBV5-5 and TRBJ2-3): DAGVTQSPTHLIKTRGQQVTLRCSPISGHKSVSWYQQVLGQGPQFIFQYYEKEERGRGNFPDRFSARQFPNYSSELNVNALLLGDSALYLCASSPAGSTDTQYFGPGTRLTVL.

The V and J genes are TRBV3-1 (or the pseudogene TRBV3-2) and TRBJ1-2; D is unclear. This CDR3 is built from 15 residues. The germline V gene encodes CDR1 LGHDT and CDR2 YNNKEL (reference sequence). The V gene lost 2 bases and the J gene lost 4 bases, with 14 bases spanning the gap. CDR3: CASSQSPGFFYGYTF. Written as DNA, the CDR3 is TGTGCCAGCAGCCAATCTCCAGGCTTCTTCTATGGCTACACCTTC.

The gene calls are TRBV5-1 and TRBJ2-1, with 7 nucleotides matching TRBD1. V was pared by 2 bases and J by 9 bases, with 11 bases of the junction left unmatched. Looked up from germline, CDR1 is SGHRS and CDR2 is YFSETQ. The CDR3 covers 15 residues. CDR3 loop: CASSLLGTVLGEQFF. The CDR3 DNA follows: TGCGCCAGCAGCTTACTCGGGACAGTTCTTGGTGAGCAGTTCTTC.

The chain recombines TRBV6-5 with TRBJ1-2, with D perhaps matching TRBD1 (5 bases). Trimming shortened V by 4 bases and J by 8 bases, and 14 bases separated the two germline ends. The CDR3 is made up of 13 amino acids. Germline V lookup: CDR1 MNHEY, CDR2 SVGAGI. Here the CDR3 DNA reads TGTGCCAGCAGTTCCAACTCAGGGCGAGGCTACACCTTC. It specifies CASSSNSGRGYTF.

V gene TRBV6-4 combines with J gene TRBJ1-1, with unresolved D. Per the germline V gene, CDR1 is MRHNA and CDR2 is SNTAGT. The germline V and J ends were trimmed by 0 bases and 4 bases, with 9 bases remaining between them. The CDR3 runs to 14 residues. DNA of the CDR3: TGTGCCAGCAGTGACTCTTCGAGAGGCACTGAAGCTTTCTTT. Amino acids: CASSDSSRGTEAFF.

The rearrangement links TRBV7-2 to TRBJ1-4, with TRBD1 as a possible D gene (5 bases). V was cut by 3 bases and J by 5 bases, with 10 bases left in between. The CDR3 loop spans 14 amino acids. Germline values: CDR1 SGHTA, CDR2 FQGNSA. Here the CDR3 reads CASSFGRVNEKLFF. For the CDR3, the DNA is TGTGCCAGCAGCTTCGGCAGGGTAAATGAAAAACTGTTTTTT.

This sequence joins TRBV10-3 and TRBJ1-1; 7 nucleotides align to TRBD1. The CDR3 contains 16 residues. The germline V gene has CDR1 ENHRY and CDR2 SYGVKD. J was trimmed by 2 bases and V by 1 base; bases with no gene match: 7. The CDR3 loop reads CAISEWGDRANTEAFF. The CDR3 region has the DNA TGTGCCATCAGTGAGTGGGGCGACAGGGCTAACACTGAAGCTTTCTTT.

This clone came up a few times. The J gene is TRBJ2-1, the V gene TRBV5-4; 11 bases are shared with TRBD1. The length of the CDR3 is 17 residues. Trimming cost V 0 bases and J 7 bases; bases outside gene matches: 9. CDR1 and CDR2 (germline): SGHNT, YYREEE (reference sequence). For the CDR3, the DNA is TGTGCCAGCAGCTTGGTAATCGGACAGGGGGCGAGGAATGAGCAGTTCTTC. Its translation is CASSLVIGQGARNEQFF. The full variable domain, in which reference TRBV5-4 and TRBJ2-1 provide the parts outside the CDR3, is ETGVTQSPTHLIKTRGQQVTLRCSSQSGHNTVSWYQQALGQGPQFIFQYYREEENGRGNFPPRFSGLQFPNYSSELNVNALELDDSALYLCASSLVIGQGARNEQFFGPGTRLTVL.

This clone has a handful of counts. V and J are TRBV30 and TRBJ1-5; D is uncertain. Trimming shortened V by 3 bases and J by 4 bases, and 10 bases separated the two germline ends. This CDR3 is built from 13 residues. Germline-derived CDR1 and CDR2 are GTSNPN and SVGIG (reference sequence). In DNA, the CDR3 is TGTGCCTGGAGCAGCGGAGAAAATCAGCCCCAGCATTTT. Translation gives CAWSSGENQPQHF.

This clone was picked up one time. The chain is built from TRBV6-1 and TRBJ2-1; TRBD2 agrees at 7 bases. Germline V lookup: CDR1 MNHNS, CDR2 SASEGT. The CDR3 contains 14 residues. With 3 bases clipped from V and 9 bases from J, the junction kept 8 bases outside the gene matches. The CDR3 DNA reads TGTGCCAGCAGTGATCGCTGGGGAGGGGTTGAGCAGTTCTTC. It encodes CASSDRWGGVEQFF.

This clone appeared once. The chain is built from TRBV2 and TRBJ2-7; the match to TRBD2 covers 7 bases. The junction had 10 bases not matched to a gene; V was cut back by 6 bases and J by 2 bases. This CDR3 contains 15 residues. From germline, CDR1 is SNHLY and CDR2 FYNNEI. The CDR3 region has the DNA TGTGCCAGCAGAGGCGGGGGAGGTCGGCCCTACGAGCAGTACTTC. Its protein is CASRGGGGRPYEQYF.

This sequence joins TRBV7-2 and TRBJ2-2; TRBD2 aligns across 10 bases. The CDR3 spans 18 residues. V dropped 2 bases and J dropped 1; count of bases not matched to a gene: 7. The V gene's germline CDR1 is SGHTA and CDR2 FQGNSA. The CDR3 loop is CASSLIGGLARNTGELFF. Written as DNA, the CDR3 is TGTGCCAGCAGCTTAATCGGGGGACTAGCGCGGAACACCGGGGAGCTGTTTTTT.

This rearrangement joins TRBV27 to TRBJ2-1; 8 bases are a match to TRBD2. J gave up 0 bases and V 8 bases, and 15 bases lay outside the gene matches. This CDR3 comprises 18 residues. Germline loops: CDR1 MNHEY, CDR2 SMNVEV (reference sequence). The CDR3 loop reads CASGSGARFSSSYNEQFF. CDR3 coding DNA: TGTGCCAGCGGTAGCGGGGCACGATTCAGTAGCTCCTACAATGAGCAGTTCTTC.

The V gene is TRBV6-1, the J gene TRBJ2-7; TRBD1 matches 11 bases. The CDR3 loop spans 14 amino acids. Germline-derived CDR1 and CDR2 are MNHNS and SASEGT. The V and J ends lost 3 bases and 5 bases, in that order; junction bases with no gene match: 3. CDR3 DNA sequence: TGTGCCAGCAGTGAGGACAGGGGGCTGGACGAGCAGTACTTC. Encoded protein: CASSEDRGLDEQYF.

The chain employs TRBV2 and TRBJ1-4, with D possibly TRBD1 on 5 matching bases. Germline CDR1 is SNHLY and CDR2 is FYNNEI. Trimming shortened V by 7 bases and J by 0 bases, and 24 bases separated the two germline ends. The CDR3 has 19 residues. CDR3 region: CASMGGKSYSVPTNEKLFF. The CDR3 DNA reads as TGTGCCAGCATGGGGGGAAAATCTTATTCGGTTCCAACTAATGAAAAACTGTTTTTT. Looking up the rest from reference TRBV2 and TRBJ1-4 gives the full variable domain: EPEVTQTPSHQVTQMGQEVILRCVPISNHLYFYWYRQILGQKVEFLVSFYNNEISEKSEIFDDQFSVERPDGSNFTLKIRSTKLEDSAMYFCASMGGKSYSVPTNEKLFFGSGTQLSVL.

The chain joins TRBV2 to TRBJ1-4; 7 bases are shared with TRBD1. CDR3 length equals 14 residues. Germline V lookup: CDR1 SNHLY, CDR2 FYNNEI. The trim removed 5 bases at V and 5 bases at J, leaving 5 bases unmatched. CDR3 amino acids: CASSTRGENEKLFF. The CDR3 DNA sequence: TGTGCCAGCAGTACCAGGGGGGAGAATGAAAAACTGTTTTTT. Filled out from reference TRBV2 and TRBJ1-4, the complete variable domain reads EPEVTQTPSHQVTQMGQEVILRCVPISNHLYFYWYRQILGQKVEFLVSFYNNEISEKSEIFDDQFSVERPDGSNFTLKIRSTKLEDSAMYFCASSTRGENEKLFFGSGTQLSVL.

This rearrangement joins TRBV5-1 to TRBJ2-3, with 8 bases aligning to TRBD2. Looked up from germline, CDR1 is SGHRS and CDR2 is YFSETQ. The ends lost 0 bases at V and 2 bases at J; junction bases unmatched: 8. The CDR3 totals 17 residues. CDR3: CASSLAKAGEVTDTQYF. DNA for the CDR3: TGCGCCAGCAGCTTGGCCAAAGCGGGGGAAGTCACAGATACGCAGTATTTT.

The chain combines TRBV3-1 (or the pseudogene TRBV3-2) with TRBJ2-7, with D possibly matching TRBD2 (6 bases). The CDR3 loop spans 15 amino acids. Trimming took off 0 bases at V and 5 bases at J, with 14 bases between the two ends. The germline V gene encodes CDR1 LGHDT and CDR2 YNNKEL (reference sequence). The CDR3 loop reads CASSQDGTAVNEQYF. The CDR3 nucleotides read TGTGCCAGCAGCCAAGATGGGACTGCCGTCAACGAGCAGTACTTC.

This clone occurred once. This rearrangement joins TRBV3-1 (or the pseudogene TRBV3-2) to TRBJ1-2; TRBD1 matches 8 bases. J gave up 4 bases and V 4 bases, and 5 bases lay outside the gene matches. The CDR3 loop spans 14 amino acids. Germline V gene data show CDR1 as LGHDT and CDR2 as YNNKEL (reference sequence). The CDR3 is CASSPRQGTYGYTF. As DNA, the CDR3 is TGTGCCAGCAGCCCCCGACAGGGGACCTATGGCTACACCTTC.

The chain combines TRBV2 with TRBJ2-7; D gene uncertain. There are 11 residues in the CDR3. The V end was cut by 7 bases, the J end by 3 bases, with 7 bases between. In germline, CDR1 is SNHLY, CDR2 FYNNEI. CDR3 nucleotide sequence: TGTGCCAGCAAAAACATCTACGAGCAGTACGTC. The encoded protein is CASKNIYEQYV.

This clone was observed a handful of times. V usage is TRBV14 and J usage is TRBJ2-5; D is perhaps TRBD1 (6 bases). Germline assignment: CDR1 SGHDN and CDR2 FVKESK. The length of the CDR3 is 17 residues. V was clipped by 1 base and J by 3 bases, with 18 bases between them. CDR3 DNA: TGTGCCAGCAGCCAAGGAAGCGTAACAGGGCTTGAAGAGACCCAGTACTTC. It yields the protein CASSQGSVTGLEETQYF.

The rearrangement uses TRBV7-8 and TRBJ1-1, with TRBD1 as a possible D gene (5 bases). Germline V CDR1 and CDR2: SGHVS, FQNEAQ. With 1 base removed from V and 1 base from J, the gap between germline ends came to 16 bases. This CDR3 contains 17 residues. Written as DNA, the CDR3 is TGTGCCAGCAGCTTAGTCGGCTCGGGGGGACGGAACACTGAAGCTTTCTTT. This sequence encodes CASSLVGSGGRNTEAFF.

V usage is TRBV27 and J usage is TRBJ2-7; 11 bases match TRBD2. The ends lost 6 bases at V and 2 bases at J; junction bases unmatched: 9. The length of the CDR3 is 16 residues. Germline CDR1 MNHEY, CDR2 SMNVEV (reference sequence). CDR3 in amino acids: CASRVLIAGGTYEQYF. CDR3 in DNA: TGTGCCAGCAGGGTCCTTATAGCGGGGGGGACCTACGAGCAGTACTTC.

The V call is TRBV6-2 or TRBV6-3, the J call TRBJ2-1; no clear D gene. The CDR3 is 11 amino acids. The V end lost 6 bases, the J end lost 8 bases, and 8 bases lay between the germline ends. Looked up from germline, CDR1 is MNHEY and CDR2 is SVGEGT. Written as DNA, the CDR3 is TGTGCCAGCAGCTCCGCGGATGAGCAGTTCTTC. As protein: CASSSADEQFF.

This clone occurred a few times. V gene TRBV7-2 combines with J gene TRBJ1-1, with D possibly being TRBD1 (5 bases). CDR1 is SGHTA and CDR2 is FQGNSA in the germline V gene. The CDR3 is 14 amino acids. The V gene lost 2 bases and the J gene lost 5 bases, with 12 bases spanning the gap. CDR3 DNA: TGTGCCAGCAGCTTAATCCCAGCAGGGACTGAAGCTTTCTTT. It is translated as CASSLIPAGTEAFF.

The gene calls are TRBV24-1 and TRBJ2-1; 7 positions match TRBD1. This CDR3 contains 15 residues. Germline V gives CDR1 KGHDR, CDR2 SFDVKD. The ends lost 10 bases at V and 2 bases at J; junction bases unmatched: 10. DNA for the CDR3: TGTGCCACAAGCCCCCCGGGACAGACCTACAATGAGCAGTTCTTC. Translated: CATSPPGQTYNEQFF.

The chain links TRBV6-5 to TRBJ2-5, with TRBD2 matching 11 bases. V shed 6 bases, J shed 2 bases, and the junction held 2 bases outside the gene matches. Germline V CDR1 and CDR2: MNHEY, SVGAGI. This CDR3 has 14 amino acids. This chain's CDR3 is CASRRLAGQETQYF. CDR3 nucleotides: TGTGCCAGCAGAAGACTAGCGGGGCAAGAGACCCAGTACTTC.

V gene TRBV4-1 combines with J gene TRBJ1-5; 9 bases agree with TRBD1. Germline-derived CDR1 and CDR2 are MGHRA and YSYEKL. The length of the CDR3 is 19 residues. V gave up 5 bases and J gave up 2 bases; unmatched junction bases: 16. For the CDR3, the DNA is TGCGCCAGCAGCAATAGGGGGGGACAGGGCCTTGAGGGCAATCAGCCCCAGCATTTT. Encoded protein: CASSNRGGQGLEGNQPQHF.

The V and J genes are TRBV7-6 and TRBJ2-3, with 9 bases matching TRBD2. The V gene end was trimmed by 3 bases and the J gene end by 2 bases; junction bases not matched to a gene: 6. The CDR3 covers 16 residues. In germline, CDR1 is SGHVS, CDR2 FNYEAQ. CDR3 amino acids: CASSFSGGEYTDTQYF. As DNA, the CDR3 is TGTGCCAGCAGCTTTAGCGGGGGAGAATACACAGATACGCAGTATTTT.

J is TRBJ1-5 and V is TRBV6-5; D gene unclear. V shed 0 bases and J shed 8 bases, with 14 bases lying between them. This CDR3 spans 15 amino acids. Germline V gives CDR1 MNHEY, CDR2 SVGAGI. CDR3 sequence reads: CASSYSGGSMEPQHF. The CDR3 DNA sequence: TGTGCCAGCAGTTACTCAGGCGGGTCAATGGAGCCCCAGCATTTT.

The rearrangement joins TRBV30 to TRBJ1-3; D is unresolved. CDR3 length: 15 residues. V lost 2 bases to trimming and J lost 0 bases, with 11 bases between them. Germline V lookup: CDR1 GTSNPN, CDR2 SVGIG (reference sequence). CDR3 bases: TGTGCCTGGAGTCCGGGAACTATCTCTGGAAACACCATATATTTT. Protein sequence: CAWSPGTISGNTIYF. Filled out from reference TRBV30 and TRBJ1-3, the complete variable domain reads SQTIHQWPATLVQPVGSPLSLECTVEGTSNPNLYWYRQAAGRGLQLLFYSVGIGQISSEVPQNLSASRPQDRQFILSSKKLLLSDSGFYLCAWSPGTISGNTIYFGEGSWLTVV.